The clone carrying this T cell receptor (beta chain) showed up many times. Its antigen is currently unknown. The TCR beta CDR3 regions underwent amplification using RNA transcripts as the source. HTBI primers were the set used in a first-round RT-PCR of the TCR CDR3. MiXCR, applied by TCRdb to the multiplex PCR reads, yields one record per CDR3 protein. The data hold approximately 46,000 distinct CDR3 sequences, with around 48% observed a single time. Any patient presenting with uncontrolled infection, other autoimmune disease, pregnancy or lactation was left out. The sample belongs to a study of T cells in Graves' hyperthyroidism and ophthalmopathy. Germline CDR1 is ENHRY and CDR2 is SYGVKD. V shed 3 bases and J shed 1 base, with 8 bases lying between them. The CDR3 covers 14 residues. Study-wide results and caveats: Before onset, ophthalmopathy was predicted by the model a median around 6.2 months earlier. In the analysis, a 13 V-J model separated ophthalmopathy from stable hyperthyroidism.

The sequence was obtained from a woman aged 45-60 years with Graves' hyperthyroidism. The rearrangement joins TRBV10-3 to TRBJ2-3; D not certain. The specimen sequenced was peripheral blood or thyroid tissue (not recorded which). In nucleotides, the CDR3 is TGTGCCATCAGTGAAAGGGCCGGCACAGATACGCAGTATTTT. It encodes CAISERAGTDTQYF.